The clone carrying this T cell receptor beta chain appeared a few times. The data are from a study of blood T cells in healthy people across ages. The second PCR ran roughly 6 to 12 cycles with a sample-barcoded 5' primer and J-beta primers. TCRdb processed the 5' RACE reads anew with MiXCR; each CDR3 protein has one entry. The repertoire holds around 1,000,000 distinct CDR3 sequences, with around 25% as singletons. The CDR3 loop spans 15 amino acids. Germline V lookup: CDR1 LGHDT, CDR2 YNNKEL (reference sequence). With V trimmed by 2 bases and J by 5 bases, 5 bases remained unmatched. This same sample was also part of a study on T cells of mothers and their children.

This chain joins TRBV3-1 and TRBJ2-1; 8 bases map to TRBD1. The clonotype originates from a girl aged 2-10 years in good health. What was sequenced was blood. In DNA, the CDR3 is TGTGCCAGCAGCCAATCGGACAGGGCGAACAATGAGCAGTTCTTC. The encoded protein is CASSQSDRANNEQFF.